This TCR beta chain was sequenced for a study of cytomegalovirus exposure and HLA in healthy donors. Per germline, CDR1 MNHEY and CDR2 SMNVEV (reference sequence). Trimming took off 2 bases at V and 4 bases at J, with 5 bases between the two ends. The CDR3 length is 13 residues. The PCR used 60 Vbeta and 13 Jbeta primers. TCRdb's copy holds only in-frame clones and misses some; the assay was immunoSEQ multiplex PCR. Here the sample spans roughly 140,000 clones, 65% to 90% being singletons. The material sequenced was PBMCs. The receptor was derived from a female donor in good health and CMV-seronegative. The rearrangement uses TRBV27 and TRBJ2-2; no definite D call. The CDR3 is CASSLLFTGELFF. DNA for the CDR3: TGTGCCAGCAGTTTACTCTTCACCGGGGAGCTGTTTTTT.